This T cell receptor (beta chain) was observed in a study of T cell repertoires in cytomegalovirus infection. TCRdb reanalysed the reads using MiXCR and keeps one entry per CDR3 protein. The sample carries 100,000 to 150,000 distinct CDR3 sequences, roughly 9% recorded once. Germline V CDR1 and CDR2: MDHEN, SYDVKM. Trimming cost V 4 bases and J 8 bases; bases outside gene matches: 7. The CDR3 length is 14 residues. Study results and caveats: Cumulative frequency of public TCR beta families picked out carriers of CMV plus the relevant HLA. The ex vivo response was dominated by HLA-C-restricted CMV-specific TCR beta clonotypes.

This clonotype was seen repeatedly, ten times or more. Its specificity is unknown. Sequenced input: PBMCs. The TCR comes from a human donor in good health (CMV status not recorded). Some clones in this sample may be carry-over from other donors' samples. The chain is built from TRBV28 and TRBJ2-3; 9 positions match TRBD1. DNA of the CDR3: TGTGCCAGCAGTTCCGACAGGGGGTTAGGTACGCAGTATTTT. It is translated as CASSSDRGLGTQYF.